Following are 17 T cell receptor beta chains from one sample sequenced in a study of T cell clones after liver transplantation. This table comes from immunoSEQ multiplex PCR, and its TCRdb copy is limited to in-frame clones, with some not included. Of more than 75,000 clones in the sample, around four fifths were seen once. The source material was CD4+ T cells from blood, sampled roughly 3.5 years after liver transplant. These receptors were obtained from a human patient who received a liver transplant. The graft donor may have given rise to some T cells.

J is TRBJ2-5 and V is TRBV5-6; D may be TRBD1 (5 bases). Germline assignment: CDR1 SGHDT and CDR2 YYEEEE. The CDR3 spans 14 residues. Trimming removed 4 bases from V and 1 base from J, with 11 bases in between. For the CDR3, the DNA is TGTGCCAGCAGCCCACAGGCTGCCCAAGAGACCCAGTACTTC. Its protein is CASSPQAAQETQYF.

The DNA of the CDR3 is TGTGCCAGCAGCCCTAGGACAGGGATCGGTAACTATGGCTACACCTTC. It is translated as CASSPRTGIGNYGYTF. The V and J genes are TRBV9 and TRBJ1-2; 8 bases align to TRBD1. V shed 4 bases and J 1 base; nucleotides not matched to a gene: 9. The germline gives CDR1 SGDLS, CDR2 YYNGEE. The CDR3 consists of 16 residues.

The chain carries TRBV5-1 and TRBJ2-3; D is uncertain. The CDR3 is 13 amino acids. The germline V and J ends were trimmed by 2 bases and 5 bases, with 9 bases remaining between them. Germline V gives CDR1 SGHRS, CDR2 YFSETQ. The CDR3 sequence is CASSLMTEDTQYF. CDR3 sequence (DNA): TGCGCCAGCAGCTTAATGACCGAAGATACGCAGTATTTT.

The chain combines TRBV18 with TRBJ1-5; D is perhaps TRBD1 (6 bases). The germline V and J ends were trimmed by 1 base and 0 bases, with 13 bases remaining between them. CDR3 length: 17 residues. The germline CDR1 and CDR2 sequences are KGHSH and LQKENI. In DNA form, the CDR3 reads TGTGCCAGCTCACCACGCGACAGGAGGGATAGCAATCAGCCCCAGCATTTT. This gives the protein CASSPRDRRDSNQPQHF.

This clone was seen only once. The chain uses TRBV6-1 and TRBJ2-7, with D possibly being TRBD1 (5 bases). V dropped 5 bases and J dropped 3 bases, with 8 bases sitting between them. Germline CDR1 reads MNHNS; CDR2 reads SASEGT. CDR3 length: 12 residues. The CDR3 DNA reads as TGTGCCAGCAGTCGCAGGGTCTACGAGCAGTACTTC. Protein sequence: CASSRRVYEQYF.

This chain joins TRBV10-2 and TRBJ1-1, with D tentatively TRBD1 (6 bases). In germline, CDR1 is WSHSY, CDR2 SAAADI. This CDR3 contains 15 residues. V was clipped by 5 bases and J by 3 bases, with 16 bases between them. The CDR3 spells CASSPGGGRYTEAFF. The CDR3 nucleotides are TGCGCCAGCAGTCCTGGGGGGGGCAGGTACACTGAAGCTTTCTTT.

The rearrangement links TRBV4-3 to TRBJ2-5, with 8 bases matching TRBD1. From germline, CDR1 is LGHNA and CDR2 YSLEER. The J segment lost 12 bases and the V segment lost 0 bases, leaving 6 bases of the junction unmatched. CDR3 length: 13 amino acids. The CDR3 nucleotides are TGCGCCAGCAGCCAAGACTCATGGACAGGGAAGTACTTC. Protein sequence: CASSQDSWTGKYF.

This clone was counted between two and nine times. V usage is TRBV28 and J usage is TRBJ2-1, with 7 nucleotides matching TRBD2. The CDR3 has 13 amino acids. Germline lookup yields CDR1 MDHEN and CDR2 SYDVKM. Trimming cost V 5 bases and J 2 bases; bases outside gene matches: 0. The CDR3 region is CASSSGAYNEQFF. CDR3 in DNA: TGTGCCAGCAGTAGCGGGGCCTACAATGAGCAGTTCTTC.

The chain links TRBV18 to TRBJ1-5; TRBD1 matches at 7 bases. This CDR3 is 14 amino acids long. Trimming took 2 bases from V and 8 from J; bases not matched to a gene: 6. The V gene's germline CDR1 is KGHSH and CDR2 LQKENI. CDR3: CASSPTTGKKPQHF. The CDR3 DNA reads as TGTGCCAGCTCACCAACGACAGGGAAGAAGCCCCAGCATTTT.

The chain couples TRBV19 to TRBJ1-4; a weak D match, TRBD1 (6 bases). This CDR3 contains 16 residues. The V gene's germline CDR1 is LNHDA and CDR2 SQIVND (reference sequence). V was shortened by 6 bases and J by 7 bases, with 21 bases between the two germline ends. CDR3 DNA sequence: TGTGCCAGTAGCATTCTCCCGGGACACGGGGGTGAAAAACTGTTTTTT. Translation gives CASSILPGHGGEKLFF.

The CDR3 sequence: CASSYHRVGRYEQYF. For the CDR3, the DNA is TGTGCCAGCAGTTACCACAGGGTAGGGAGGTACGAGCAGTACTTC. The genes are TRBV6-5 and TRBJ2-7; D tentatively reads TRBD1 or TRBD2 (6 bases each). CDR1 is MNHEY and CDR2 is SVGAGI in the germline V gene. Trimming pared 2 bases from V and 4 bases from J, leaving 15 bases between. CDR3 length equals 15 residues.

The rearrangement joins TRBV4-1 to TRBJ2-7; D unresolved. The CDR3 contains 17 residues. The V gene's germline CDR1 is MGHRA and CDR2 YSYEKL. V lost 7 bases and J lost 6, with 28 bases in between. CDR3 in amino acids: CASTPRTGPTREGEQYF. CDR3 sequence (DNA): TGCGCCAGCACTCCTCGCACGGGCCCAACAAGGGAAGGCGAGCAGTACTTC.

The chain joins TRBV5-1 to TRBJ2-2, with 8 bases aligning to TRBD2. The V gene's germline CDR1 is SGHRS and CDR2 YFSETQ. The CDR3 runs to 17 residues. Trimming removed 0 bases from V and 6 bases from J; junction bases left unmatched: 10. CDR3 in DNA: TGCGCCAGCAGCTTGGCAGGGACTAGGCCCCCCGCCGGGGAGCTGTTTTTT. Amino acids: CASSLAGTRPPAGELFF.

The V gene is TRBV7-9, the J gene TRBJ1-1; TRBD1 matches at 8 bases. V shed 5 bases, J shed 0 bases, and the junction held 5 bases outside the gene matches. The CDR3 length is 15 residues. The V gene's germline CDR1 is SEHNR and CDR2 FQNEAQ (reference sequence). CDR3: CASSIRTGMNTEAFF. As DNA, the CDR3 is TGTGCCAGCAGCATACGGACAGGGATGAACACTGAAGCTTTCTTT.

The chain has TRBV28 and TRBJ2-7; tentatively, D is TRBD2 (6 bases). Deletions cut 3 bases from V and 2 bases from J, with 11 bases between. In germline, CDR1 is MDHEN, CDR2 SYDVKM. There are 14 residues in the CDR3. In DNA, the CDR3 is TGTGCCAGCAGTTTGGCGGGACTTACCTACGAGCAGTACTTC. It specifies CASSLAGLTYEQYF.

This chain links TRBV27 with TRBJ1-2; tentative D call: TRBD1 (5 bases). V was cut by 1 base and J by 3 bases, with 9 bases left in between. Germline V gene data show CDR1 as MNHEY and CDR2 as SMNVEV (reference sequence). CDR3 length: 14 amino acids. The chain's CDR3 is CASSLWGGHYGYTF. CDR3 bases: TGTGCCAGCAGTTTATGGGGGGGTCACTATGGCTACACCTTC.

A word on this clone: A much bigger clone sits one base away, suggesting this may be a read error. Other DNA sequences in the same sample also yield this CDR3. V gene TRBV2 combines with J gene TRBJ2-2; D is ambiguous. Trimming removed 6 bases at V and 1 base at J, with 3 bases between. The CDR3 loop spans 12 amino acids. Per the germline V gene, CDR1 is SNHLY and CDR2 is FYNNEI. CDR3 DNA: TGTGCCAGCAGCCGGAACACCGGGGAGCTGTTTTTT. Translation: CASSRNTGELFF.